These 23 T cell receptor beta chains share one sample of origin, sequenced in a study of T-cell memory formation after mild COVID-19. One entry per CDR3 protein results from TCRdb running MiXCR on the 5' RACE reads. The data show tens of thousands of distinct CDR3 sequences, approximately 13% seen once. The sequenced material came from PBMCs or a T cell subset sorted from them (not recorded which). Every receptor here comes from an adult woman who had mild COVID-19 (a few samples of this study predate the infection). Cell type and time point are not known.

The table lists this clonotype with many counts. This rearrangement joins TRBV12-3 or TRBV12-4 to TRBJ2-1; D is undetermined. The CDR3 totals 13 residues. V lost 5 bases and J 4 bases, leaving 9 bases between the germline ends. CDR3 loop: CASSLGPYNEQFF. The DNA for the CDR3 is TGTGCCAGCAGTCTCGGGCCTTACAATGAGCAGTTCTTC.

This clonotype has more than one count but fewer than ten. V and J are TRBV12-3 or TRBV12-4 and TRBJ2-1, with a tentative D call TRBD1 (6 bases). Between the trimmed V and J ends, which lost 6 bases and 8 bases, there was a span of 14 bases. The CDR3 has 13 amino acids. The CDR3 region is CASSDAGAHEQFF. DNA of the CDR3: TGTGCCAGCAGCGACGCAGGGGCACATGAGCAGTTCTTC.

This clonotype turned up a few times. V usage is TRBV18 and J usage is TRBJ2-7; D is undetermined. Looked up from germline, CDR1 is KGHSH and CDR2 is LQKENI. This CDR3 comprises 13 residues. V was shortened by 1 base and J by 6 bases, with 10 bases between the two germline ends. Written as DNA, the CDR3 is TGTGCCAGCTCACCACGAGCCGTGGCCGAGCAGTACTTC. It translates to CASSPRAVAEQYF.

This clonotype showed up just a few times. The genes are TRBV6-5 and TRBJ1-5, with TRBD1 matching over 11 bases. There are 17 residues in the CDR3. Germline CDR1 reads MNHEY; CDR2 reads SVGAGI. V was pared by 0 bases and J by 5 bases, with 6 bases of the junction left unmatched. The CDR3 sequence: CASSYSGPGQGDQPQHF. The DNA of the CDR3 is TGTGCCAGCAGTTACTCGGGACCGGGACAGGGGGATCAGCCCCAGCATTTT.

The J gene is TRBJ2-7, the V gene TRBV12-3 or TRBV12-4; tentatively, D is TRBD1 or TRBD2 (5 bases each). The CDR3 sequence is 14 residues long. V was pared by 5 bases and J by 4 bases, with 15 bases between. CDR3 region: CASSGGIRVYEQYF. In DNA form, the CDR3 reads TGTGCCAGCAGTGGGGGAATTCGGGTTTACGAGCAGTACTTC.

CDR3 bases: TGTGCCAGCAGTGAACCCCTAACGGGGGGCATTCAGTACTTC. Protein: CASSEPLTGGIQYF. The chain employs TRBV6-1 and TRBJ2-4, with TRBD2 matching 7 bases. The CDR3 loop spans 14 amino acids. Germline V gene sequence: CDR1 MNHNS, CDR2 SASEGT. V was clipped by 2 bases and J by 9 bases; unmatched bases: 7.

This clonotype turned up a few times. The chain has TRBV18 and TRBJ2-1; no firm D call. Germline V gene lookup returns CDR1 KGHSH and CDR2 LQKENI. Trimming left V 2 bases short and J 0 bases short, with 8 bases between. The CDR3 spans 15 residues. In DNA, the CDR3 is TGTGCCAGCTCACCAGAAGTCAGCTCCTACAATGAGCAGTTCTTC. Encoded protein: CASSPEVSSYNEQFF.

V gene TRBV2 combines with J gene TRBJ2-1; 11 bases line up with TRBD2. With V trimmed by 3 bases and J by 8 bases, 9 bases remained unmatched. CDR3 length: 16 amino acids. The germline V gene encodes CDR1 SNHLY and CDR2 FYNNEI. The CDR3: CASSDPSGGSRDEQFF. CDR3 DNA: TGTGCCAGCAGTGACCCTAGCGGGGGGTCGAGGGATGAGCAGTTCTTC.

This clonotype has ten or more counts. The chain is built from TRBV5-1 and TRBJ1-1; D not certain. The germline gives CDR1 SGHRS, CDR2 YFSETQ. The length of the CDR3 is 13 residues. Trimming took 6 bases from V and 4 from J, leaving 13 bases between them. CDR3 in DNA: TGCGCCAGCACCCCCGGGGTAGGCACTGAAGCTTTCTTT. Translating gives CASTPGVGTEAFF.

CDR3 DNA: TGTGCCAGCGGAGTGACAGGGGGCATCGACGAGCAGTACTTC. Protein product: CASGVTGGIDEQYF. The chain employs TRBV6-2 or TRBV6-3 and TRBJ2-7; 10 nucleotides match TRBD1. CDR1 and CDR2 (germline): MNHEY, SVGEGT. Trimming cost V 8 bases and J 5 bases; bases outside gene matches: 9. CDR3 length: 14 amino acids.

The sample holds many counts of this clonotype. The V call is TRBV7-8, the J call TRBJ2-7; the match to TRBD2 covers 14 bases. CDR1 and CDR2 from the germline V gene are SGHVS and FQNEAQ. CDR3 length equals 19 residues. V was clipped by 4 bases and J by 2 bases; unmatched bases: 13. The DNA of the CDR3 is TGTGCCAGCAGCTCGGAACCGGGACTAGCGGGAGTACGGACCTACGAGCAGTACTTC. This encodes CASSSEPGLAGVRTYEQYF.

This clonotype was seen a handful of times. The rearrangement joins TRBV6-1 to TRBJ2-7; 9 bases are a match to TRBD2. The CDR3 has 16 residues. The germline gives CDR1 MNHNS, CDR2 SASEGT. The trim removed 5 bases at V and 6 bases at J, leaving 14 bases unmatched. CDR3 nucleotides: TGTGCCAGCAGTTTAATCGCCGGGACTAGCCCTCGCGAGCAGTACTTC. Translated: CASSLIAGTSPREQYF.

This clonotype was counted only a few times. The chain couples TRBV12-3 or TRBV12-4 to TRBJ2-5; D may be TRBD2 (6 bases). This CDR3 spans 13 amino acids. Trimming removed 3 bases at V and 5 bases at J, with 10 bases between. For the CDR3, the DNA is TGTGCCAGCAGTTTCGGGGGTAGGGAGACCCAGTACTTC. Its protein is CASSFGGRETQYF.

The rearrangement joins TRBV25-1 to TRBJ2-1; D is possibly TRBD1 or TRBD2 (5 bases each). Germline loops: CDR1 MGHDK, CDR2 SYGVNS. The V and J ends lost 7 bases and 3 bases respectively, with 13 bases between them. The CDR3 length is 14 residues. DNA of the CDR3: TGTGCCAGCACGGGACCGCCTGACTACAATGAGCAGTTCTTC. Translated: CASTGPPDYNEQFF. The full variable domain, in which reference TRBV25-1 and TRBJ2-1 provide the parts outside the CDR3, is EADIYQTPRYLVIGTGKKITLECSQTMGHDKMYWYQQDPGMELHLIHYSYGVNSTEKGDLSSESTVSRIRTEHFPLTLESARPSHTSQYLCASTGPPDYNEQFFGPGTRLTVL.

This clonotype was seen a handful of times. This chain uses TRBV20-1 with TRBJ2-7, with a weak D call TRBD1 (6 bases). The CDR3 is made up of 12 amino acids. With 3 bases removed from V and 4 bases from J, the gap between germline ends came to 10 bases. CDR1 and CDR2 from the germline V gene are DFQATT and SNEGSKA (reference sequence). The CDR3 sequence is CSARGTPYEQYF. CDR3 bases: TGCAGTGCTAGGGGGACACCATACGAGCAGTACTTC.

This clonotype was detected a few times. The V gene is TRBV20-1, the J gene TRBJ2-1, with D perhaps TRBD2 (6 bases). In germline, CDR1 is DFQATT, CDR2 SNEGSKA (reference sequence). Trimming took 2 bases from V and 4 from J, leaving 15 bases between them. The CDR3 extends over 15 amino acids. The CDR3 loop reads CSARLTASAYNEQFF. The DNA of the CDR3 is TGCAGTGCTAGACTTACGGCTAGCGCTTACAATGAGCAGTTCTTC.

This clonotype came up a few times. The chain is built from TRBV7-8 and TRBJ1-1; 9 bases agree with TRBD1. Trimming removed 1 base from V and 6 bases from J; junction bases left unmatched: 6. This CDR3 spans 15 amino acids. Germline loops: CDR1 SGHVS, CDR2 FQNEAQ. CDR3 nucleotide sequence: TGTGCCAGCAGCTTAGAGGGACAGGGTAGACCTGAAGCTTTCTTT. It yields the protein CASSLEGQGRPEAFF.

The chain couples TRBV12-3 or TRBV12-4 to TRBJ2-1; D not resolved. The CDR3 consists of 13 residues. Trimming stripped 2 bases from V and 5 bases from J, with 7 bases between. The chain's CDR3 is CASSLSAHNEQFF. CDR3 nucleotides: TGTGCCAGCAGTTTAAGCGCGCACAATGAGCAGTTCTTC.

This clonotype has only a few counts. The gene calls are TRBV14 and TRBJ2-3; D gene ambiguous. Trimming took off 3 bases at V and 3 bases at J, with 7 bases between the two ends. Per the germline V gene, CDR1 is SGHDN and CDR2 is FVKESK. The CDR3 has 13 residues. The CDR3 coding sequence is TGTGCCAGCAGCCAGGCCAGGACAGATACGCAGTATTTT. Residues: CASSQARTDTQYF. Full variable domain (rest looked up from reference TRBV14 and TRBJ2-3): EAGVTQFPSHSVIEKGQTVTLRCDPISGHDNLYWYRRVMGKEIKFLLHFVKESKQDESGMPNNRFLAERTGGTYSTLKVQPAELEDSGVYFCASSQARTDTQYFGPGTRLTVL.

This clonotype was seen only once. The chain recombines TRBV5-4 with TRBJ2-3; TRBD1 agrees at 9 bases. The V segment lost 4 bases and the J segment 2 bases; nucleotides outside the gene matches: 5. This CDR3 has 15 amino acids. Germline loops: CDR1 SGHNT, CDR2 YYREEE (reference sequence). The CDR3 bases are TGTGCCAGCAGCCACAGGGGGCTCGACACAGATACGCAGTATTTT. It yields the protein CASSHRGLDTDTQYF.

The gene calls are TRBV12-3 or TRBV12-4 and TRBJ2-7; D remains ambiguous. The CDR3 totals 12 residues. Trimming shortened V by 5 bases and J by 5 bases, and 10 bases separated the two germline ends. CDR3 sequence (DNA): TGTGCCAGCAGTACGACGGTGAACGAGCAGTACTTC. Its translation is CASSTTVNEQYF.

The table lists this clonotype with a few counts. V is TRBV7-9 and J is TRBJ1-1; D unclear. Trimming left V 10 bases short and J 2 bases short, with 17 bases between. The CDR3 totals 14 residues. Germline V gene lookup returns CDR1 SEHNR and CDR2 FQNEAQ (reference sequence). As DNA, the CDR3 is TGTGCCACACACACTACCGGGTCTAACACTGAAGCTTTCTTT. Protein sequence: CATHTTGSNTEAFF.

This rearrangement joins TRBV7-6 to TRBJ2-2; D gene unclear. Germline CDR1 and CDR2: SGHVS and FNYEAQ. The CDR3 has 17 residues. The germline V and J ends were trimmed by 1 base and 0 bases, with 12 bases remaining between them. CDR3: CASSLDGPETNTGELFF. The CDR3 coding sequence is TGTGCCAGCAGCTTAGATGGGCCTGAAACGAACACCGGGGAGCTGTTTTTT.